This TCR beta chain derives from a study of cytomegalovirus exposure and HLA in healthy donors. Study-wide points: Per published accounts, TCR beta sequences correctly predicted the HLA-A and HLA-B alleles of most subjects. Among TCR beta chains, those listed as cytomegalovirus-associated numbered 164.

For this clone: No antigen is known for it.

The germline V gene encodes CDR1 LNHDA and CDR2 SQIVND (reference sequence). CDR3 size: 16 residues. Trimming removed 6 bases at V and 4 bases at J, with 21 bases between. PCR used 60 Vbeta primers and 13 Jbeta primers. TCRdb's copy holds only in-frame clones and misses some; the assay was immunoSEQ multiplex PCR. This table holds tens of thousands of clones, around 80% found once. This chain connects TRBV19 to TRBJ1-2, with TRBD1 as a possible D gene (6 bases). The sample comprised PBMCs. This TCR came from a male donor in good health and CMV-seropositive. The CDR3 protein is CASSLPGGGAIYGYTF. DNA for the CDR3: TGTGCCAGTAGCCTCCCGGGAGGGGGGGCTATCTATGGCTACACCTTC.